This T cell receptor beta chain appears in the sequencing data of a study of blood T cell repertoires in COVID-19. Some clones are missing from TCRdb's copy, which holds only in-frame ones; the method was immunoSEQ multiplex PCR. The data contain 300,000 to 350,000 clones, 80% to 90% of them singletons. Trimming took off 3 bases at V and 5 bases at J, with 10 bases between the two ends. The CDR3 extends over 13 amino acids. Germline V CDR1 and CDR2: SGHDN, FVKESK. The sequencing sample was made of peripheral blood. This rearrangement joins TRBV14 to TRBJ1-2; the D is unclear. The receptor's source is a woman aged 45-65 years with COVID-19, enrolled during active disease. CDR3 protein: CASSHFRSYGYTF. Written as DNA, the CDR3 is TGTGCCAGCAGCCACTTCAGGTCGTATGGCTACACCTTC.